One T cell receptor (beta chain) is described in this entry. The antigen is not known. Regarding treatment: roughly 10-day PBMC culture with coronavirus spike peptide pools or control peptides (ViraFEST assay). The sample comes from a study of vaccination and CD4 T cells after COVID-19. Study background: Drawing of post-COVID samples took place a median 101 days after diagnosis (range 35 to 161). Taking of post-vaccine samples occurred a median about 72 days after dose two (range 14 to 241). In the control cultures, a CEFX pool, an HIV-1 Nef pool, or no peptide was supplied. Study-level points and caveats: Post-infection sampling omitted early timepoints and covered relatively few convalescent patients.

Sequencing of DNA taken from cultured CD4+ T cells relied on the Oncomine TCR Beta short-read assay. Using its own MiXCR run on the PCR reads, TCRdb lists one record per CDR3 protein. The sample holds under 20,000 distinct CDR3 sequences, 65% to 80% seen once. The CDR3 has 15 amino acids. CDR1 DFQATT and CDR2 SNEGSKA come from the germline V gene (reference sequence). With 1 base removed from V and 7 bases from J, the gap between germline ends came to 17 bases. Material: CD4+ T cells from blood, cultured in vitro. This sequence was found in a human donor who had recovered from COVID-19. The chain carries TRBV20-1 and TRBJ2-1; maybe TRBD2 (5 bases). CDR3: CSARGEKGPGNEQFF. DNA of the CDR3: TGCAGTGCTAGAGGAGAAAAGGGTCCGGGGAATGAGCAGTTCTTC.